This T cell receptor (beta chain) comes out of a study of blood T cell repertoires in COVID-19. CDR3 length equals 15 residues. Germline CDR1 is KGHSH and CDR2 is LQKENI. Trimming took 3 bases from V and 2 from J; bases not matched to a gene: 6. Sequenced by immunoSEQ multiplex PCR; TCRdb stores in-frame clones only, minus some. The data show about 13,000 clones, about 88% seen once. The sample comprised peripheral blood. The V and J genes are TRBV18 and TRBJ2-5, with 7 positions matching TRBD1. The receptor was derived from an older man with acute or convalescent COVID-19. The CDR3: CASSPRRQGQETQYF. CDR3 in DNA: TGTGCCAGCTCACCGAGGCGACAGGGTCAAGAGACCCAGTACTTC.